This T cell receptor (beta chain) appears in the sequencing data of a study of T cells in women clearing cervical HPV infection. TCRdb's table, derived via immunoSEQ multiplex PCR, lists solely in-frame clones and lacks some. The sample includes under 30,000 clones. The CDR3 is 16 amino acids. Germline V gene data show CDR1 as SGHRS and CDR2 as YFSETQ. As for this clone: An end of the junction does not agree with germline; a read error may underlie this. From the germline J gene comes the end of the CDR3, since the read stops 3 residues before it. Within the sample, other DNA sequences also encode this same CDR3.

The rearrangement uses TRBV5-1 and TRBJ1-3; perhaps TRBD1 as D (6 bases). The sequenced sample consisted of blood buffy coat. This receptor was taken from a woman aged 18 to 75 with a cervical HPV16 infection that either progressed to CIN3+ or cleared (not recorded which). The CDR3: CASSSGHPSSGNTIYF. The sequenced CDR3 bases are TGCGCCAGCAGCTCGGGACACCCGAGCTCTGGAAACACG.